This TCR beta chain is from a study of T cells in Graves' hyperthyroidism and ophthalmopathy. The study based diagnoses on clinical symptoms, serum thyroxine and TRAb, thyroid ultrasound and orbital computed tomography. With 0 bases removed from V and 2 bases from J, the gap between germline ends came to 4 bases. The CDR3 sequence is 13 residues long. The germline gives CDR1 MNHEY, CDR2 SVGAGI. Study-wide results and caveats: Researchers report that a 13 V-J model separated ophthalmopathy from stable hyperthyroidism. Blood also showed most of the thyroid clonotypes that were expanded above 0.001.

Concerning this clonotype itself: Antigen unknown.

Amplified regions were TCR beta CDR3 sequences from RNA transcripts. HTBI primers were employed in a first-round RT-PCR of the TCR CDR3. TCRdb reprocessed the multiplex PCR reads with MiXCR, giving one entry per CDR3 protein. The table shows roughly 840,000 distinct CDR3 sequences, with around 38% occurring only once. Sequencing used blood. This TCR derives from a man aged 18-30 years with Graves' hyperthyroidism. The rearrangement joins TRBV6-5 to TRBJ2-5; D is uncertain. CDR3: CASSYSRQETQYF. The CDR3 nucleotides are TGTGCCAGCAGTTACTCCAGGCAAGAGACCCAGTACTTC.